A single sample is the source of the 32 T cell receptor beta chains below, sequenced in a study of CD8 T cells in ankylosing spondylitis. No cognate antigen is known for these TCRs. TCRdb independently ran MiXCR on the 5' RACE reads; one entry per CDR3 protein. The sample holds roughly 700,000 distinct CDR3 sequences, 15% to 20% seen once. General observations from the study: Ankylosing spondylitis blood appeared to be characterized by a TCR beta motif of fewer than ten highly homologous variants.

Sequencing input: blood, either unsorted or a sorted T cell fraction (not recorded which). The receptor source for this set is a male donor with ankylosing spondylitis.

This chain links TRBV25-1 with TRBJ2-3, with D tentatively TRBD1 (6 bases). This CDR3 is 16 amino acids long. Germline V gene data show CDR1 as MGHDK and CDR2 as SYGVNS. V was cut by 4 bases and J by 2 bases, with 16 bases left in between. CDR3: CASSGHREKYTDTQYF. CDR3 in DNA: TGTGCCAGCAGTGGGCACAGGGAAAAGTACACAGATACGCAGTATTTT.

This clonotype was seen many times. This sequence joins TRBV5-5 and TRBJ2-2; 7 nucleotides agree with TRBD2. Germline CDR1 SGHKS, CDR2 YYEKEE (reference sequence). CDR3 length: 17 residues. With V trimmed by 4 bases and J by 3 bases, 12 bases remained unmatched. The CDR3 here is CASSPRARGSDTGELFF. CDR3 DNA sequence: TGTGCCAGCAGCCCCCGTGCCCGCGGGAGCGACACCGGGGAGCTGTTTTTT. Full variable domain (outside the CDR3, taken from reference TRBV5-5 and TRBJ2-2): DAGVTQSPTHLIKTRGQQVTLRCSPISGHKSVSWYQQVLGQGPQFIFQYYEKEERGRGNFPDRFSARQFPNYSSELNVNALLLGDSALYLCASSPRARGSDTGELFFGEGSRLTVL.

CDR3 protein: CSARGNLLQSNQPQHF. The CDR3 region has the DNA TGCAGTGCTAGAGGTAACCTTCTCCAGAGCAATCAGCCCCAGCATTTT. The genes are TRBV20-1 and TRBJ1-5; unclear D gene. V was clipped by 1 base and J by 1 base, with 14 bases between them. This CDR3 has 16 residues. Germline V gene sequence: CDR1 DFQATT, CDR2 SNEGSKA (reference sequence).

This clonotype was seen a few times. The chain joins TRBV12-3 or TRBV12-4 to TRBJ2-3; TRBD2 matches 15 bases. The CDR3 has 14 residues. With V trimmed by 8 bases and J by 5 bases, 2 bases remained unmatched. DNA of the CDR3: TGTGCCAGCGGACTAGCGGGGGGGTTAGATACGCAGTATTTT. Its translation: CASGLAGGLDTQYF.

This chain's CDR3 is CASSLVQNTDTQYF. Here the CDR3 DNA reads TGTGCCAGCAGCTTGGTGCAGAACACAGATACGCAGTATTTT. The V and J genes are TRBV5-6 and TRBJ2-3; no clear D gene. CDR1 and CDR2 (germline): SGHDT, YYEEEE. This CDR3 has 14 residues. V was cut by 0 bases and J by 2 bases, with 7 bases left in between.

This clonotype was counted many times. V usage is TRBV28 and J usage is TRBJ1-2, with a possible D match to TRBD1 (5 bases). Germline V gene data show CDR1 as MDHEN and CDR2 as SYDVKM. The CDR3 has 15 amino acids. The V gene lost 3 bases and the J gene lost 4 bases, with 15 bases spanning the gap. This chain's CDR3 is CASSLMGTAIYGYTF. The DNA for the CDR3 is TGTGCCAGCAGTTTGATGGGGACTGCCATCTATGGCTACACCTTC.

V is TRBV20-1 and J is TRBJ2-4; maybe TRBD1 (5 bases). The CDR3 loop spans 14 amino acids. Trimming shortened V by 3 bases and J by 6 bases, and 15 bases separated the two germline ends. The germline gives CDR1 DFQATT, CDR2 SNEGSKA (reference sequence). The CDR3 coding sequence is TGCAGTGCTAGGGCTGCAGGCCAGGGAAACATTCAGTACTTC. Its translation: CSARAAGQGNIQYF.

This clonotype has a handful of counts. CDR3 protein: CASSEDRPFNQPQHF. CDR3 DNA sequence: TGCGCCAGCAGTGAAGACAGGCCCTTCAATCAGCCCCAGCATTTT. The chain employs TRBV10-1 and TRBJ1-5, with a weak D call TRBD1 (6 bases). The V and J ends lost 3 bases and 3 bases respectively, with 12 bases between them. This CDR3 has 15 residues. Germline V gene data show CDR1 as WNHNN and CDR2 as SYGVQD (reference sequence).

The chain is built from TRBV7-8 and TRBJ2-3, with D possibly being TRBD1 or TRBD2 (5 bases each). The V gene lost 1 base and the J gene lost 1 base, with 15 bases spanning the gap. Looked up from germline, CDR1 is SGHVS and CDR2 is FQNEAQ. The CDR3 is 17 residues long. CDR3 nucleotide sequence: TGTGCCAGCAGCTTAGGGGGGTTGGGGAGCGGCACAGATACGCAGTATTTT. This gives the protein CASSLGGLGSGTDTQYF.

This clonotype was observed at least ten times. The chain carries TRBV12-3 or TRBV12-4 and TRBJ1-5; D possibly corresponds to TRBD1 (6 bases). The CDR3 has 17 residues. Trimming stripped 0 bases from V and 5 bases from J, with 17 bases between. Here the CDR3 reads CASSLAWGHGEYQPQHF. CDR3 nucleotide sequence: TGTGCCAGCAGTTTAGCGTGGGGACACGGCGAATATCAGCCCCAGCATTTT.

This clonotype has only a few counts. This chain joins TRBV6-2 or TRBV6-3 and TRBJ1-4; weak D call: TRBD1 (6 bases). The germline gives CDR1 MNHEY, CDR2 SVGEGT. The V end lost 5 bases, the J end lost 5 bases, and 18 bases lay between the germline ends. The CDR3 has 16 amino acids. CDR3 protein: CASSPGTRGQNEKLFF. CDR3 DNA: TGTGCCAGCAGTCCCGGGACACGTGGACAGAATGAAAAACTGTTTTTT.

The chain couples TRBV7-9 to TRBJ1-1; TRBD1 aligns across 8 bases. The CDR3 runs to 15 residues. With V trimmed by 4 bases and J by 3 bases, 7 bases remained unmatched. The germline V gene encodes CDR1 SEHNR and CDR2 FQNEAQ (reference sequence). Written as DNA, the CDR3 is TGTGCCAGCAGCTCATTCACAGGGGGGGACACTGAAGCTTTCTTT. Its translation is CASSSFTGGDTEAFF.

The chain uses TRBV13 and TRBJ1-1; D possibly corresponds to TRBD1 (5 bases). Trimming took off 4 bases at V and 0 bases at J, with 12 bases between the two ends. CDR1 and CDR2 from the germline V gene are PRHDT and FYEKMQ (reference sequence). This CDR3 is built from 15 residues. CDR3 in amino acids: CASSYGGGLNTEAFF. The CDR3 nucleotides are TGTGCCAGCAGCTATGGGGGAGGGCTGAACACTGAAGCTTTCTTT.

This clonotype was counted many times. Relative to the germline gene, one junction end is altered; a read error may explain this. J is TRBJ2-1 and V is TRBV12-3 or TRBV12-4; D is unclear. The CDR3 is 13 residues long. In DNA, the CDR3 is TGCGCCAGCAGCTTGGCCCTTTACAATGAGCAGTTCTTC. It codes for CASSLALYNEQFF.

A few counts support this clonotype. A read error may account for a junction end that differs from germline. The CDR3 nucleotides read TGTGCCAGCAGCATAGCTGAGGGGTTCTACGAGCAGTACTTC. Protein: CASSIAEGFYEQYF. The V gene is TRBV7-9, the J gene TRBJ2-7; TRBD1 or TRBD2 may be the D gene (5 bases each). Germline V gene data show CDR1 as SEHNR and CDR2 as FQNEAQ (reference sequence). CDR3 length: 14 residues. Complete variable domain (other parts from reference TRBV7-9 and TRBJ2-7): DTGVSQNPRHKITKRGQNVTFRCDPISEHNRLYWYRQTLGQGPEFLTYFQNEAQLEKSRLLSDRFSAERPKGSFSTLEIQRTEQGDSAMYLCASSIAEGFYEQYFGPGTRLTVT.

The V call is TRBV12-3 or TRBV12-4, the J call TRBJ1-1; D perhaps matches TRBD1 (6 bases). Trimming shortened V by 7 bases and J by 9 bases, and 21 bases separated the two germline ends. The CDR3 runs 14 residues. This CDR3 reads CASTHLRTERKAFF. The CDR3 DNA sequence: TGTGCCAGCACCCACCTCAGGACAGAACGGAAAGCTTTCTTT.

This clonotype has only a few counts. The V and J genes are TRBV15 and TRBJ2-7, with D unresolved. V gave up 0 bases and J gave up 0 bases, with 6 bases separating them. Per the germline V gene, CDR1 is LNHNV and CDR2 is YYDKDF (reference sequence). The CDR3 contains 14 residues. CDR3 coding DNA: TGTGCCACCAGCAGAGAAGGTCTCTCCTACGAGCAGTACTTC. Its translation: CATSREGLSYEQYF.

This clonotype has ten or more counts. This chain uses TRBV29-1 with TRBJ1-2; D perhaps matches TRBD1 (5 bases). Trimming took 2 bases from V and 10 from J, leaving 11 bases between them. The CDR3 loop spans 11 amino acids. Germline V lookup: CDR1 SQVTM, CDR2 ANQGSEA. CDR3 nucleotides: TGCAGCGTTGAATATGGGACCCCCTACACCTTC. This encodes CSVEYGTPYTF.

This clonotype was picked up many times. The chain links TRBV18 to TRBJ2-3; D not certain. Germline V gene lookup returns CDR1 KGHSH and CDR2 LQKENI. V was trimmed by 0 bases and J by 2 bases, leaving 3 bases between them. CDR3 length: 13 amino acids. The CDR3 region is CASSPPVTDTQYF. CDR3 DNA: TGTGCCAGCTCACCACCCGTCACAGATACGCAGTATTTT.

The CDR3 nucleotides read TGTGCCACCAGTGGTGCGGATGCAGGGTCCTACAATGAGCAGTTCTTC. Its translation: CATSGADAGSYNEQFF. The chain has TRBV24-1 and TRBJ2-1; maybe TRBD1 (5 bases). Trimming pared 5 bases from V and 1 base from J, leaving 14 bases between. Germline CDR1 KGHDR, CDR2 SFDVKD. The CDR3 runs to 16 residues.

There are a few counts of this clonotype. The rearrangement joins TRBV6-1 to TRBJ1-2; 8 positions match TRBD1. Germline V gene lookup returns CDR1 MNHNS and CDR2 SASEGT. The trim removed 6 bases at V and 4 bases at J, leaving 7 bases unmatched. CDR3 size: 14 residues. The CDR3 here is CASSQDRASYGYTF. The CDR3 DNA is TGTGCCAGCAGCCAGGACAGGGCGAGCTATGGCTACACCTTC.

J is TRBJ2-2 and V is TRBV10-3; D ambiguous. The germline V and J ends were trimmed by 7 bases and 4 bases, with 4 bases remaining between them. Germline V gene data show CDR1 as ENHRY and CDR2 as SYGVKD. The CDR3 extends over 11 amino acids. The CDR3 loop reads CAIKGTGELFF. In nucleotides, the CDR3 is TGTGCCATCAAGGGCACCGGGGAGCTGTTTTTT.

The V gene is TRBV30, the J gene TRBJ2-3, with a tentative D call TRBD1 (6 bases). Germline CDR1 reads GTSNPN; CDR2 reads SVGIG (reference sequence). The germline V and J ends were trimmed by 4 bases and 4 bases, with 12 bases remaining between them. The CDR3 spans 13 residues. The CDR3 DNA is TGTGCCTGGACAGGGGTGGTAGCAGATACGCAGTATTTT. Encoded protein: CAWTGVVADTQYF.

The chain employs TRBV15 and TRBJ2-7; TRBD1 aligns across 7 bases. The junction had 2 bases not matched to a gene; V was cut back by 1 base and J by 2 bases. This CDR3 contains 14 residues. Per germline, CDR1 LNHNV and CDR2 YYDKDF (reference sequence). Here the CDR3 DNA reads TGTGCCACCAGCAGAGTGGGACAGACCTACGAGCAGTACTTC. This gives the protein CATSRVGQTYEQYF.

The V and J genes are TRBV10-3 and TRBJ2-7; D call uncertain. The V and J ends lost 3 bases and 2 bases respectively, with 5 bases between them. CDR3 length equals 12 residues. Germline V gives CDR1 ENHRY, CDR2 SYGVKD. The DNA for the CDR3 is TGTGCCATCAGTGACAGTACCTACGAGCAGTACTTC. Translating gives CAISDSTYEQYF.

This clonotype turned up a few times. A much larger clone differs by one base, so this may be a read error. The rearrangement links TRBV12-3 or TRBV12-4 to TRBJ2-7, with D hard to call. The CDR3 totals 11 residues. Deletions cut 3 bases from V and 6 bases from J, with 6 bases between. CDR3 loop: CASSFGSEQYF. The CDR3 bases are TGTGCCAGCAGTTTTGGGTCCGAGCAGTACTTC.

This clonotype was seen only a few times. The genes are TRBV12-3 or TRBV12-4 and TRBJ2-6, with 7 positions matching TRBD1. This CDR3 is built from 17 residues. V was clipped by 7 bases and J by 3 bases; unmatched bases: 12. The CDR3 DNA reads TGTGCCAGCACCCTCCTCAAGGGGGCTGATGGGGCCAACGTCCTGACTTTC. Amino acid sequence: CASTLLKGADGANVLTF.

V usage is TRBV25-1 and J usage is TRBJ2-5, with D possibly matching TRBD2 (6 bases). V was trimmed by 2 bases and J by 4 bases, leaving 14 bases between them. The CDR3 totals 15 residues. Germline loops: CDR1 MGHDK, CDR2 SYGVNS. The CDR3 protein is CASSEGGSASETQYF. As DNA, the CDR3 is TGTGCCAGCAGTGAAGGGGGGTCAGCTTCAGAGACCCAGTACTTC. Drawing the rest from reference TRBV25-1 and TRBJ2-5, the complete variable domain is EADIYQTPRYLVIGTGKKITLECSQTMGHDKMYWYQQDPGMELHLIHYSYGVNSTEKGDLSSESTVSRIRTEHFPLTLESARPSHTSQYLCASSEGGSASETQYFGPGTRLLVL.

This chain uses TRBV5-5 with TRBJ2-3, with a possible D match to TRBD2 (6 bases). The V gene's germline CDR1 is SGHKS and CDR2 YYEKEE (reference sequence). Trimming pared 1 base from V and 4 bases from J, leaving 13 bases between. This CDR3 contains 15 residues. As DNA, the CDR3 is TGTGCCAGCAGCTTGACTCCGGGCGGGGCAGATACGCAGTATTTT. It is translated as CASSLTPGGADTQYF.

This clonotype came up a few times. The V and J genes are TRBV19 and TRBJ1-1; 7 nucleotides agree with TRBD1. This CDR3 region has 14 residues. Germline V lookup: CDR1 LNHDA, CDR2 SQIVND (reference sequence). Trimming took 7 bases from V and 2 from J; bases not matched to a gene: 7. CDR3 bases: TGTGCCAGTATACGGGACAGATTCAACACTGAAGCTTTCTTT. Its protein product is CASIRDRFNTEAFF.

The sample holds a few counts of this clonotype. The chain has TRBV5-1 and TRBJ2-1; 7 nucleotides align to TRBD1. Germline CDR1 reads SGHRS; CDR2 reads YFSETQ. With V trimmed by 4 bases and J by 0 bases, 7 bases remained unmatched. This CDR3 is built from 16 residues. CDR3 nucleotide sequence: TGCGCCAGCAGCCTCCGGGACAGCAGCTCCTACAATGAGCAGTTCTTC. Translation gives CASSLRDSSSYNEQFF.

This clonotype was seen at least ten times. This chain joins TRBV12-3 or TRBV12-4 and TRBJ2-3, with D perhaps matching TRBD1 or TRBD2 (5 bases each). The CDR3 has 15 residues. V was shortened by 2 bases and J by 2 bases, with 11 bases between the two germline ends. The CDR3 spells CASSLTGTPTDTQYF. CDR3 coding DNA: TGTGCCAGCAGTTTAACGGGGACCCCCACAGATACGCAGTATTTT.